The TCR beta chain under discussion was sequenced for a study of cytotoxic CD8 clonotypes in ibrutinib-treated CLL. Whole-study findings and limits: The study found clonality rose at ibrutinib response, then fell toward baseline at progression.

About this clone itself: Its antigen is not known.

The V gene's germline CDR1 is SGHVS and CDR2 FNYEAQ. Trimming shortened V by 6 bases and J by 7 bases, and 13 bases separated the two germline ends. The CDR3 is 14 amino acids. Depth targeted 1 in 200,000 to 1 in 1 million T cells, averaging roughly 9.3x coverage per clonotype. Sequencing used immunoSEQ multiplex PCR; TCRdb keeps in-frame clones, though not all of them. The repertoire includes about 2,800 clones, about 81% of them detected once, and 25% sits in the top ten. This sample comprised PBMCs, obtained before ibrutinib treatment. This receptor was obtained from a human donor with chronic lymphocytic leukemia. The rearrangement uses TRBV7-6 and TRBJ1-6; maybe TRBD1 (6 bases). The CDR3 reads CASRDDRPNSPLHF. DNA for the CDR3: TGTGCCAGCAGAGATGACAGGCCGAATTCACCCCTCCACTTT.